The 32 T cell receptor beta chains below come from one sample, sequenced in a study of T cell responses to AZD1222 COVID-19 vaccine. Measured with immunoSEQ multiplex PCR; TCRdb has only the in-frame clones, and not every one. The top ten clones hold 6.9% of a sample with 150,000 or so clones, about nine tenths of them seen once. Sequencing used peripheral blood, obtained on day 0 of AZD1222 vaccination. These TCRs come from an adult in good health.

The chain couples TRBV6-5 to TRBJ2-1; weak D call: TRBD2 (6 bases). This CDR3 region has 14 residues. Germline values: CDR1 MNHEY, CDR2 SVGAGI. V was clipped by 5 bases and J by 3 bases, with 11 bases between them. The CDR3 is CASSPGTFYNEQFF. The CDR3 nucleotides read TGTGCCAGCAGTCCCGGGACTTTCTACAATGAGCAGTTCTTC.

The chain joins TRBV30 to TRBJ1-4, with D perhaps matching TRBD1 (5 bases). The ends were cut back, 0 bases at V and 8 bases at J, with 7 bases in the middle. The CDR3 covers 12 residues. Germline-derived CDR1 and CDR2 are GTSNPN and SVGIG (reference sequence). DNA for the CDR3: TGTGCCTGGAGTGTGCGGGGGGAAAAACTGTTTTTT. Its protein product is CAWSVRGEKLFF.

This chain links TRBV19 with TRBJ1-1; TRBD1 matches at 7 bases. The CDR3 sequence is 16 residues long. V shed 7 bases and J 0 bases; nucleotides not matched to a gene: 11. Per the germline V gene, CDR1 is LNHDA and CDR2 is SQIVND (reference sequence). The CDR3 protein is CASNLGDRRMNTEAFF. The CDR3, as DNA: TGTGCCAGTAACCTCGGGGACAGACGCATGAACACTGAAGCTTTCTTT.

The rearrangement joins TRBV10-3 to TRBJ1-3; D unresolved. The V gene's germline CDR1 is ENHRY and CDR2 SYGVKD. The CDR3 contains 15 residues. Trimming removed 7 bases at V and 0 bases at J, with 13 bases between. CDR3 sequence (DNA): TGTGCCATCAACCACCAGAACCACTCTGGAAACACCATATATTTT. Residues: CAINHQNHSGNTIYF.

CDR3 bases: TGCGCCAGCAGCCAAGCACAGTACAATGAGCAGTTCTTC. This sequence encodes CASSQAQYNEQFF. This chain connects TRBV4-3 to TRBJ2-1; D gene uncertain. V lost 1 base to trimming and J lost 4 bases, with 5 bases between them. Germline V lookup: CDR1 LGHNA, CDR2 YSLEER. The CDR3 contains 13 residues.

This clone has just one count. The CDR3 region has the DNA TGTGCCAGCAGAGGAGGGCTCGGAAACACTGAAGCTTTCTTT. Translating gives CASRGGLGNTEAFF. The chain combines TRBV4-2 with TRBJ1-1, with D hard to call. The V end lost 6 bases, the J end lost 2 bases, and 13 bases lay between the germline ends. Per germline, CDR1 LGHNA and CDR2 YNFKEQ. The CDR3 has 14 amino acids.

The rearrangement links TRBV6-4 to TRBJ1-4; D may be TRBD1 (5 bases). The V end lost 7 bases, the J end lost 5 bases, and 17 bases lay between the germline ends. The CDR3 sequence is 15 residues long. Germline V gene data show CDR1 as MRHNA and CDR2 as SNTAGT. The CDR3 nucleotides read TGTGCCAGCATTCCAAAGGGCAGGGTGAATGAAAAACTGTTTTTT. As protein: CASIPKGRVNEKLFF.

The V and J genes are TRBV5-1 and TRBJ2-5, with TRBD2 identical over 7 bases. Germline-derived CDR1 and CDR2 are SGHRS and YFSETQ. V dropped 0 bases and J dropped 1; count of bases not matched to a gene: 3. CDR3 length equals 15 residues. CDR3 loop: CASSLGLAAQETQYF. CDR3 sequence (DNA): TGCGCCAGCAGCTTGGGGCTAGCGGCCCAAGAGACCCAGTACTTC.

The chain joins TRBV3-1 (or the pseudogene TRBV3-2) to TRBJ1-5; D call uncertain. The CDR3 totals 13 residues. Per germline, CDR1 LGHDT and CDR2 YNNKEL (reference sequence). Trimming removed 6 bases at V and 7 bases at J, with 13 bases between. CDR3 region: CASSGSQIQPQHF. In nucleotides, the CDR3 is TGTGCCAGCAGTGGTAGCCAGATCCAGCCCCAGCATTTT.

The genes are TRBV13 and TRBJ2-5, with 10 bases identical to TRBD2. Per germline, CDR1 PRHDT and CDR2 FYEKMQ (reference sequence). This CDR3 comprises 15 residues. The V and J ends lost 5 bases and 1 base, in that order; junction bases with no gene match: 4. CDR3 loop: CASSALAGAQETQYF. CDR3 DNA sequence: TGTGCCAGCAGCGCCCTAGCGGGGGCCCAAGAGACCCAGTACTTC.

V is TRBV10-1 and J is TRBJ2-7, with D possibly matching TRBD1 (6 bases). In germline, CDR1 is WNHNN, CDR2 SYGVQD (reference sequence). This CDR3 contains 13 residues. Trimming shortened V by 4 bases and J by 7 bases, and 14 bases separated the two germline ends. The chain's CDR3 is CASSGTVLGEQYF. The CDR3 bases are TGCGCCAGCAGTGGGACAGTGTTGGGGGAGCAGTACTTC.

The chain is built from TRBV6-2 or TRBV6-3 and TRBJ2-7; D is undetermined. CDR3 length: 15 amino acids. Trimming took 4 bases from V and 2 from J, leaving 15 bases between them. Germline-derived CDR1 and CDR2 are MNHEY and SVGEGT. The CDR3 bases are TGTGCCAGCAGTTCTTTAGGACCCCAGGCCTACGAGCAGTACTTC. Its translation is CASSSLGPQAYEQYF.

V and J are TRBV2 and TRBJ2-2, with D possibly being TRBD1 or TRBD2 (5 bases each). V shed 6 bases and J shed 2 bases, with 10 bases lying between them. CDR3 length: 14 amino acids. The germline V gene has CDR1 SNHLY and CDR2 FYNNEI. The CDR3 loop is CASRGTGNTGELFF. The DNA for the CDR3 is TGTGCCAGCAGGGGGACGGGAAACACCGGGGAGCTGTTTTTT.

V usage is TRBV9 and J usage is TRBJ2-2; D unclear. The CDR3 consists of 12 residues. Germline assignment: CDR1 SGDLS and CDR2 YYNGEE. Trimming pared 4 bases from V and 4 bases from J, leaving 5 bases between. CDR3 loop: CASSIRTGELFF. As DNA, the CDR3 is TGTGCCAGCAGCATCCGCACCGGGGAGCTGTTTTTT.

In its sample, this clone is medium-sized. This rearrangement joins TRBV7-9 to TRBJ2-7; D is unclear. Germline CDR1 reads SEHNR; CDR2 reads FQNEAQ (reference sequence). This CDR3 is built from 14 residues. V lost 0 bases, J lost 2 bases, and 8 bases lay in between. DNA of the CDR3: TGTGCCAGCAGCTTAGCCGTGGAAACCTACGAGCAGTACTTC. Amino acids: CASSLAVETYEQYF.

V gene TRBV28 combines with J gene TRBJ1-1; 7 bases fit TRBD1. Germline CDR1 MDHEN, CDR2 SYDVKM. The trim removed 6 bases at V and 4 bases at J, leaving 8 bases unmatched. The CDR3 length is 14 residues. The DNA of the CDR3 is TGTGCCAGCAGCCATGACAGGGTCGGCACTGAAGCTTTCTTT. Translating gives CASSHDRVGTEAFF.

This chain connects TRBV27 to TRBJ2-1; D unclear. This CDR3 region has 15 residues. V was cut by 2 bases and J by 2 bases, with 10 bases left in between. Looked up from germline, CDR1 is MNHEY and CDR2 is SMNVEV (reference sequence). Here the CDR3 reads CASSLALNTYNEQFF. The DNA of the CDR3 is TGTGCCAGCAGTTTAGCACTGAATACCTACAATGAGCAGTTCTTC.

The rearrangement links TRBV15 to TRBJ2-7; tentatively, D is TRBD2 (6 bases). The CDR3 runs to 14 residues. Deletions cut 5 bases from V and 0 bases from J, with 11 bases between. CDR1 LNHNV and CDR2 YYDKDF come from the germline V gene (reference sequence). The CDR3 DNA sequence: TGTGCCACCAGCGTGGAGGGGATCTCCTACGAGCAGTACTTC. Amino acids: CATSVEGISYEQYF.

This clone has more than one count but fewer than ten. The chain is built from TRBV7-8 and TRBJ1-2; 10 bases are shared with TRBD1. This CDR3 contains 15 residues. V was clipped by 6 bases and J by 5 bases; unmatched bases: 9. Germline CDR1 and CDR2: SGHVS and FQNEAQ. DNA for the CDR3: TGTGCCAGCAGTTCAGCCGGGACAGGGGCATATGGCTACACCTTC. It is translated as CASSSAGTGAYGYTF.

This CDR3 is CASSALEGRYTEAFF. Here the CDR3 DNA reads TGTGCCAGCAGCGCCCTAGAGGGCAGGTACACTGAAGCTTTCTTT. The genes are TRBV9 and TRBJ1-1; the D is unclear. Germline V gene data show CDR1 as SGDLS and CDR2 as YYNGEE. The CDR3 is 15 amino acids. V lost 3 bases, J lost 3 bases, and 15 bases lay in between.

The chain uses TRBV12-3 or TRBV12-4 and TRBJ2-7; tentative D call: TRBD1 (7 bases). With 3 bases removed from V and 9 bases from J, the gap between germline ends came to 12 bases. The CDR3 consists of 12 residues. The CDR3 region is CASSFRGEGQYF. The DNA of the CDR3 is TGTGCCAGCAGTTTCAGGGGGGAAGGGCAGTACTTC.

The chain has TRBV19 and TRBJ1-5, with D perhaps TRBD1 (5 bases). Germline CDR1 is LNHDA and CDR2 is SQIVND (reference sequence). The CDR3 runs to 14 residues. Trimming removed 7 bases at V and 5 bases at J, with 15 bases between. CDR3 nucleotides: TGTGCCAGTAACAGCCAGGGTGTGGATCAGCCCCAGCATTTT. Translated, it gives CASNSQGVDQPQHF.

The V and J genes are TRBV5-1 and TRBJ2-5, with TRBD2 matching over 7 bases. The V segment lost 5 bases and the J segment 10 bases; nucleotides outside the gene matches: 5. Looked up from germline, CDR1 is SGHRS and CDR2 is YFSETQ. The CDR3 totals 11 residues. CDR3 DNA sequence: TGCGCCAGCAGGGATGGGGGGGACCAGTACTTC. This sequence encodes CASRDGGDQYF.

CDR3 in amino acids: CASWGGLNTEAFF. The CDR3 DNA reads TGTGCCAGCTGGGGGGGGCTGAACACTGAAGCTTTCTTT. This rearrangement joins TRBV18 to TRBJ1-1, with D perhaps matching TRBD1 (6 bases). This CDR3 is built from 13 residues. V lost 7 bases, J lost 0 bases, and 9 bases lay in between. CDR1 is KGHSH, CDR2 LQKENI, per germline.

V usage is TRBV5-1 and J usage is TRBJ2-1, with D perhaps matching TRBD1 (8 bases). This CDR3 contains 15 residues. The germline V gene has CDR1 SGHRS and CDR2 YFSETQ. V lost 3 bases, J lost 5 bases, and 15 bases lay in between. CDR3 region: CASSSTGGRDNEQFF. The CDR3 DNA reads TGCGCCAGCAGCTCTACAGGGGGGAGGGACAATGAGCAGTTCTTC.

Here the CDR3 DNA reads TGTGCCAGCAGGTCCCACAGCTCCTACGAGCAGTACTTC. Its translation: CASRSHSSYEQYF. V is TRBV2 and J is TRBJ2-7; no definite D call. CDR3 length: 13 amino acids. From germline, CDR1 is SNHLY and CDR2 FYNNEI. With 6 bases removed from V and 0 bases from J, the gap between germline ends came to 9 bases.

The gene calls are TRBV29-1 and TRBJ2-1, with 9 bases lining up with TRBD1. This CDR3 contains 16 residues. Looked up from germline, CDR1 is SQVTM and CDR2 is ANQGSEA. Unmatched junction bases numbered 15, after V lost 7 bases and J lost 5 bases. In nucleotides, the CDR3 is TGCAGCGCAACAGGGGGCTGGGACTGGAGGGACAATGAGCAGTTCTTC. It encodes CSATGGWDWRDNEQFF.

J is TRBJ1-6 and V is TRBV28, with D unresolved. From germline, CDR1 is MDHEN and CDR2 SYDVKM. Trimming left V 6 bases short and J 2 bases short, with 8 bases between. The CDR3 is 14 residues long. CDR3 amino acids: CASSHRTYNSPLHF. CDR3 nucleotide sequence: TGTGCCAGCAGCCACAGAACCTATAATTCACCCCTCCACTTT.

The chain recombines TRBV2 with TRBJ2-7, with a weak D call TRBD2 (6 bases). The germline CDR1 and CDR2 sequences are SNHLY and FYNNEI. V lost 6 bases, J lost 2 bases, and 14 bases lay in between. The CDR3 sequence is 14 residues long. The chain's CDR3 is CASRPGLTTYEQYF. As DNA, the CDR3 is TGTGCCAGCAGGCCGGGACTGACAACCTACGAGCAGTACTTC.

The CDR3 here is CASSLEGNRHEKLFF. The DNA for the CDR3 is TGTGCCAGCAGCTTAGAAGGGAATAGGCATGAAAAACTGTTTTTT. The rearrangement joins TRBV11-2 to TRBJ1-4; no clear D. The CDR3 spans 15 residues. V lost 0 bases to trimming and J lost 6 bases, with 11 bases between them. CDR1 and CDR2 (germline): SGHAT, FQNNGV.

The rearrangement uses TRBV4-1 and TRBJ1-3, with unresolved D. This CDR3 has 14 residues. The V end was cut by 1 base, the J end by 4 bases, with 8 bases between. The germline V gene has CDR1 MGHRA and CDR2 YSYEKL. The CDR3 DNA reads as TGCGCCAGCAGCCAAGCCGGGGTCGGAAACACCATATATTTT. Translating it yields CASSQAGVGNTIYF.

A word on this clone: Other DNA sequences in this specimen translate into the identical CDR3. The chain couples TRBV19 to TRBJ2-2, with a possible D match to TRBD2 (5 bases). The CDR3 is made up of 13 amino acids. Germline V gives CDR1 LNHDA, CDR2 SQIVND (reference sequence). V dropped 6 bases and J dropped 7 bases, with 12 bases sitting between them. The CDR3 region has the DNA TGTGCCAGTAGCCCGGCCGGAGGCGGGGAGCTGTTTTTT. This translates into CASSPAGGGELFF. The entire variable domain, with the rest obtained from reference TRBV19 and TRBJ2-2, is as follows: DGGITQSPKYLFRKEGQNVTLSCEQNLNHDAMYWYRQDPGQGLRLIYYSQIVNDFQKGDIAEGYSVSREKKESFPLTVTSAQKNPTAFYLCASSPAGGGELFFGEGSRLTVL.